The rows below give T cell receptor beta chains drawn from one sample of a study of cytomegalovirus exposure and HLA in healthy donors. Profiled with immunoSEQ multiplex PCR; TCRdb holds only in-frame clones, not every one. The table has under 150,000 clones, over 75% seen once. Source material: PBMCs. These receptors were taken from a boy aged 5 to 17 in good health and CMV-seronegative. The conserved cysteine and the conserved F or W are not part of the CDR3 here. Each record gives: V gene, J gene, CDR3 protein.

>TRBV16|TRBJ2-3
ASSQSLTGGVTDTQY
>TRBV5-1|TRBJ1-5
ASSVGGGRNQPQH
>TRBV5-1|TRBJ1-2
ASSLSVGQFYGYT
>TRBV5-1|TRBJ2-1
ASSLSYNEQF
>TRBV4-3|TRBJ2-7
ASSQDRDTYEQY
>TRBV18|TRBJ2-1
ASSLAAGRNEQF
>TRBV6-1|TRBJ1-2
ASSEPQVGGVYGYT
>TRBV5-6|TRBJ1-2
ASSFMTQTHYGYT
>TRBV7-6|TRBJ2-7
ASSSGGGVGEQY
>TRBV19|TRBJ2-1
ASSPHMGRGGREQF
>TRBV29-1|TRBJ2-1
SATGLPGQGYGEQF
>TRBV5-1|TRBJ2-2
ASSPGLAPNTGELF
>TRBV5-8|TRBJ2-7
ASSLGQPSSYEQY
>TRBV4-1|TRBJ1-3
ASSQDRVPGNTIY
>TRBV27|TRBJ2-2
ASKRGAGELF
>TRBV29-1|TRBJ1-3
SVGTGETIY
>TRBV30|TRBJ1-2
AWMGQGHYGYP
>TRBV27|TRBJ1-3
ASSLTKGNTIY
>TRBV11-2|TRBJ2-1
ASSAGTSGGNYNEQF
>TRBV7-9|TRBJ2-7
ASTHPGAPYEQY
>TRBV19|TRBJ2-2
ASSIVGGERTGELF
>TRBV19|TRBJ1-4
ASSPGDRKLF
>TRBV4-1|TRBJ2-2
ASSPRQGLTGELF
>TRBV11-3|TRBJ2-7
ASSLNGQGYEQY
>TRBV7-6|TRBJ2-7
ASSQDRGEQY
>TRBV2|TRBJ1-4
ASSTGYPNEKLF
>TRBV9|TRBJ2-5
ASSVASSSGTQETQY
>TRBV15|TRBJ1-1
ATSRDQQGANTEAF